This T cell receptor (beta chain) was recorded in a study of identical twins. Germline V lookup: CDR1 MNHEY, CDR2 SVGAGI. Trimming shortened V by 2 bases and J by 4 bases, and 11 bases separated the two germline ends. This CDR3 is built from 15 residues. Unique molecular identifiers were in the cDNA, with template-switch universal primer binding. TCRdb independently ran MiXCR on the 5' RACE reads; one entry per CDR3 protein. The sample contains 510,000 or so distinct CDR3 sequences, 15% of which appear only once. The sample also formed part of further work on yellow fever vaccine responses in identical twins.

Sequences were obtained from CD4+ T cells sorted from blood. The V call is TRBV6-5, the J call TRBJ2-2; D is unresolved. This clonotype originated in a woman under 30 in good health. This CDR3 is CASSYGLRVTGELFF. The CDR3 DNA reads TGTGCCAGCAGTTACGGGCTCCGGGTCACCGGGGAGCTGTTTTTT.